This TCR beta chain was identified during a study of cytomegalovirus exposure and HLA in healthy donors. The PCR employed 60 Vbeta primers together with 13 Jbeta primers. Generated by immunoSEQ multiplex PCR, the TCRdb table keeps only in-frame clones and is missing some. Of around 170,000 clones listed, approximately 78% are singletons. Per the germline V gene, CDR1 is MNHEY and CDR2 is SMNVEV (reference sequence). Losses at the gene ends were 2 bases for V and 4 bases for J; bases not matched to a gene: 5. CDR3 length: 15 residues. The source of this sequence is a woman younger than 35 in good health and CMV-seronegative. The specimen sequenced was PBMCs. The chain combines TRBV27 with TRBJ1-1; 9 bases are shared with TRBD1. CDR3 nucleotides: TGTGCCAGCAGTTTACTCCGGGACAGGGTCACTGAAGCTTTCTTT. Protein: CASSLLRDRVTEAFF.